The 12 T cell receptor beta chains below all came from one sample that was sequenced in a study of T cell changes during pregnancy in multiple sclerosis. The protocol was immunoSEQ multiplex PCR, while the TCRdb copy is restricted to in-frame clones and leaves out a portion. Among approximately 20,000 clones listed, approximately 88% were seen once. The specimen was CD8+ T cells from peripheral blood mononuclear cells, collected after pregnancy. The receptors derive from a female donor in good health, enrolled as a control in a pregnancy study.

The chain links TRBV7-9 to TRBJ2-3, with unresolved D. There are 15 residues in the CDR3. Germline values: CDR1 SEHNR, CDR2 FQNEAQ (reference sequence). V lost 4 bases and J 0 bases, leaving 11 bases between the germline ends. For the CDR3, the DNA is TGTGCCAGCAGCTATAATCAGGCTAGCACAGATACGCAGTATTTT. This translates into CASSYNQASTDTQYF. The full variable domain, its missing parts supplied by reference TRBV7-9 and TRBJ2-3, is DTGVSQNPRHKITKRGQNVTFRCDPISEHNRLYWYRQTLGQGPEFLTYFQNEAQLEKSRLLSDRFSAERPKGSFSTLEIQRTEQGDSAMYLCASSYNQASTDTQYFGPGTRLTVL.

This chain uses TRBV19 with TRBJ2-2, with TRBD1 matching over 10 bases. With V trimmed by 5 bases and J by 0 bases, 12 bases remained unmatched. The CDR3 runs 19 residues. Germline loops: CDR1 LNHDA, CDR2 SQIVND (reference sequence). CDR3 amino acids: CASSYRGQGLLSNTGELFF. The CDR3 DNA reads TGTGCCAGTAGTTATAGGGGACAGGGGCTATTATCGAACACCGGGGAGCTGTTTTTT.

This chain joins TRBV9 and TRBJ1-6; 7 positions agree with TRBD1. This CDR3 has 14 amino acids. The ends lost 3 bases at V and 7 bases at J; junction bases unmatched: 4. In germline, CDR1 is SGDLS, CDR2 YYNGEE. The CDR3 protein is CASSATGPNSPLHF. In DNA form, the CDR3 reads TGTGCCAGCAGCGCGACAGGGCCAAATTCACCCCTCCACTTT.

The DNA of the CDR3 is TGCGCCAGCAGCTTGGTGACAGGGAGCTCCTACGAGCAGTACTTC. Amino acids: CASSLVTGSSYEQYF. The chain recombines TRBV5-1 with TRBJ2-7; 7 bases are shared with TRBD1. Per germline, CDR1 SGHRS and CDR2 YFSETQ. V lost 0 bases to trimming and J lost 0 bases; unmatched junction nucleotides: 3. The CDR3 consists of 15 residues.

The CDR3: CASSQGTGRDYGYTF. The CDR3 nucleotides read TGCGCCAGCAGCCAAGGGACAGGGAGAGACTATGGCTACACCTTC. This chain joins TRBV4-3 and TRBJ1-2, with 8 bases that match TRBD1. The CDR3 loop spans 15 amino acids. V dropped 1 base and J dropped 3; count of bases not matched to a gene: 4. In germline, CDR1 is LGHNA, CDR2 YSLEER.

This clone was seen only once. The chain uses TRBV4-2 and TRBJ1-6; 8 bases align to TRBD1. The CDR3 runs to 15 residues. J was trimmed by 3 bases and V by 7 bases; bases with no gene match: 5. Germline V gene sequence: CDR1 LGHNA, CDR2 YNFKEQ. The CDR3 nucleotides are TGTGCCAGCACCCCGACAGGGGACTATAATTCACCCCTCCACTTT. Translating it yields CASTPTGDYNSPLHF.

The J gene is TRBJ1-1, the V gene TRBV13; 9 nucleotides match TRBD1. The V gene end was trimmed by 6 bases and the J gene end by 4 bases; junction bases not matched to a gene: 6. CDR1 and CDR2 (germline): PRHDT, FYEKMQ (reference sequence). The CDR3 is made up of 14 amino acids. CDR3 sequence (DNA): TGTGCCAGCAGAGCTGCGACAGGGGGCACTGAAGCTTTCTTT. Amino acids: CASRAATGGTEAFF.

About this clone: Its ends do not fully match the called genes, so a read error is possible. CDR3 sequence (DNA): TGTGCCATCAGGCAAACGGAGACCCCGTCCTACTATGGCTACGCCTTC. This codes for CAIRQTETPSYYGYAF. The chain combines TRBV10-3 with TRBJ1-2; D is ambiguous. CDR3 size: 16 residues. The V gene's germline CDR1 is ENHRY and CDR2 SYGVKD.

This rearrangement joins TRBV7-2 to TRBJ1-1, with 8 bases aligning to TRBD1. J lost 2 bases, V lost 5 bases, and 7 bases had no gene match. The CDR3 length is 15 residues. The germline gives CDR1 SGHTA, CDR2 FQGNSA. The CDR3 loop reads CASSPTTGVNTEAFF. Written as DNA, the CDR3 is TGTGCCAGCAGCCCCACGACAGGGGTTAACACTGAAGCTTTCTTT.

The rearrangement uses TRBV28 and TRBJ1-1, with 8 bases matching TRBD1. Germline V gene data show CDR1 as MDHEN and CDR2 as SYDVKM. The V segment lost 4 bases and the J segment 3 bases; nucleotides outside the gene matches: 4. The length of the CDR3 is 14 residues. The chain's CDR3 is CASSSQGGYTEAFF. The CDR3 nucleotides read TGTGCCAGCAGTTCACAGGGGGGGTACACTGAAGCTTTCTTT.

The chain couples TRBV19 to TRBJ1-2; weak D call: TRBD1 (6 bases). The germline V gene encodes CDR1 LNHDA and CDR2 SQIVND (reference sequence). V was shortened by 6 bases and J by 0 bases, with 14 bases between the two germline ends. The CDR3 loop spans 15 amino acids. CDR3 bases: TGTGCCAGTAGCCCGGGGGGGGGCCCTAACTATGGCTACACCTTC. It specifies CASSPGGGPNYGYTF. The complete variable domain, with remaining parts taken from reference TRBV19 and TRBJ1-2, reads DGGITQSPKYLFRKEGQNVTLSCEQNLNHDAMYWYRQDPGQGLRLIYYSQIVNDFQKGDIAEGYSVSREKKESFPLTVTSAQKNPTAFYLCASSPGGGPNYGYTFGSGTRLTVV.

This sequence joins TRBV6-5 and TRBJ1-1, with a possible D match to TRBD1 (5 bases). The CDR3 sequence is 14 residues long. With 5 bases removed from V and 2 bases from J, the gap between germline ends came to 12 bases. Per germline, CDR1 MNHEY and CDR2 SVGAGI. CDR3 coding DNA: TGTGCCAGCAGTGTCGGGAGGGGTAACACTGAAGCTTTCTTT. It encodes CASSVGRGNTEAFF.